This T cell receptor beta chain derives from a study of blood T cell repertoires in COVID-19. Study at large: PBMCs, B-cell-depleted T cells, or T cells provided the cDNA or gDNA that made up the material.

Those who participated ranged in age from about 18 to 89 years and resided in about two dozen US areas. Original analysis: Reference gene primer amplification in the assay estimated nucleated cell counts. Some clones are missing from TCRdb's copy, which holds only in-frame ones; the method was immunoSEQ multiplex PCR. That table gives V, J and clone size, and the DNA gave D and trimming. The sample records more than 200,000 clones, around 90% being singletons. Germline-derived CDR1 and CDR2 are MNHEY and SMNVEV (reference sequence). The CDR3 loop spans 15 amino acids. V lost 0 bases and J lost 6, with 12 bases in between.

Sequencing was done on a sample of PBMCs or T cells enriched from blood (not recorded which). The chain joins TRBV27 to TRBJ1-5; a weak D match, TRBD1 (5 bases). The clonotype comes from a man aged 25 to 40 in a cohort exposed to, infected with or recovered from COVID-19 (not recorded which). The CDR3 is CASSLSGGGSQPQHF. CDR3 sequence (DNA): TGTGCCAGCAGTTTATCCGGGGGGGGGAGTCAGCCCCAGCATTTT.